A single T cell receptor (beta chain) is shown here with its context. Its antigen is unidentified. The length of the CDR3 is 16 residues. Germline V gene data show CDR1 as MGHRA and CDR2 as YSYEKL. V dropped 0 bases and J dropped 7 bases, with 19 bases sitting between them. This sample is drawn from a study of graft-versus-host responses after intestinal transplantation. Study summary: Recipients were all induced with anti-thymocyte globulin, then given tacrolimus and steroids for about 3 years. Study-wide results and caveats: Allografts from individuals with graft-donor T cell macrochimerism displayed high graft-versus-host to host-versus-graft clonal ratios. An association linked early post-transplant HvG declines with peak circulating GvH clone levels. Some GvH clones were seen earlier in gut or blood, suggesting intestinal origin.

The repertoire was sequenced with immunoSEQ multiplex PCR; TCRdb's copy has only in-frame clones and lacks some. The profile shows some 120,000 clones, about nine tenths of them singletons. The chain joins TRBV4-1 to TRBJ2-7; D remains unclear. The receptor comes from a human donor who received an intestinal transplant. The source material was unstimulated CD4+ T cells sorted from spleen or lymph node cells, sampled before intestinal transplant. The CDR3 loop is CASSQDSLEPQREQYF. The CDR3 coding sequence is TGCGCCAGCAGCCAAGATTCCCTCGAGCCCCAGCGAGAGCAGTACTTC.